The 18 T cell receptor beta chains given below trace back to one sample, sequenced in a study of OX40 agonist ivuxolimab in advanced cancers. Sequencing used immunoSEQ multiplex PCR; TCRdb keeps in-frame clones, though not all of them. The repertoire holds tens of thousands of clones, with around 90% as singletons. The specimen comprised CD4+ or CD8+ T cells sorted from blood, sampled in a trial of the OX40 agonist ivuxolimab. These receptors all come from an adult with an advanced solid tumor such as melanoma, head and neck, liver or kidney cancer.

The J gene is TRBJ1-4, the V gene TRBV29-1; maybe TRBD1 (5 bases). Germline CDR1 is SQVTM and CDR2 is ANQGSEA. The CDR3 sequence is 11 residues long. Trimming left V 3 bases short and J 11 bases short, with 10 bases between. The CDR3 sequence is CSVETDGKLFF. Here the CDR3 DNA reads TGCAGCGTTGAGACAGACGGGAAACTGTTTTTT.

The table lists this clone with a count of one. Other DNA sequences in this specimen translate into the identical CDR3. The rearrangement links TRBV27 to TRBJ1-1, with D possibly TRBD1 on 6 matching bases. V was clipped by 3 bases and J by 1 base, with 6 bases between them. The V gene's germline CDR1 is MNHEY and CDR2 SMNVEV (reference sequence). The length of the CDR3 is 13 residues. Here the CDR3 DNA reads TGTGCCAGCAGTTTGGGACAGAACACTGAAGCTTTCTTT. It encodes CASSLGQNTEAFF.

About this clone itself: Within the sample, other DNA sequences also encode this same CDR3. The rearrangement uses TRBV6-1 and TRBJ2-1; D may match TRBD1 or TRBD2 (5 bases each). Trimming removed 5 bases at V and 5 bases at J, with 10 bases between. The V gene's germline CDR1 is MNHNS and CDR2 SASEGT. This CDR3 is built from 13 residues. CDR3 in DNA: TGTGCCAGCAGTCCTCCGGGACACAATGAGCAGTTCTTC. It codes for CASSPPGHNEQFF.

The chain uses TRBV2 and TRBJ2-3; TRBD2 matches 7 bases. The V gene's germline CDR1 is SNHLY and CDR2 FYNNEI. Germline trimming cut 1 base from V and 7 bases from J; bases unmatched to any gene: 8. The CDR3 extends over 15 amino acids. The CDR3 DNA reads TGTGCCAGCAGTGAAGGACTAGCCGCGACACATACGCAGTATTTT. Residues: CASSEGLAATHTQYF.

Here the CDR3 reads CASSWNSGVGNEQFF. The CDR3 DNA is TGCGCCAGCAGCTGGAATAGCGGGGTAGGAAATGAGCAGTTCTTC. The chain carries TRBV5-1 and TRBJ2-1; TRBD2 matches 8 bases. The V gene end was trimmed by 3 bases and the J gene end by 7 bases; junction bases not matched to a gene: 9. This CDR3 is built from 15 residues. Germline CDR1 is SGHRS and CDR2 is YFSETQ.

The rearrangement joins TRBV5-1 to TRBJ1-1; possibly TRBD1 for D (6 bases). Trimming cost V 0 bases and J 0 bases, with 15 bases left between them. This CDR3 is 17 amino acids long. CDR1 is SGHRS, CDR2 YFSETQ, per germline. For the CDR3, the DNA is TGCGCCAGCAGCTTGGAGGCTCAGGGGTCCATGAACACTGAAGCTTTCTTT. Protein product: CASSLEAQGSMNTEAFF.

CDR3 bases: TGTGCCAGCATGTCCGGGACACTGCCGCGGTACGAGCAGTACTTC. Its protein product is CASMSGTLPRYEQYF. The V call is TRBV7-9, the J call TRBJ2-7; possible D gene TRBD1, 6 bases. The CDR3 contains 15 residues. The germline V gene encodes CDR1 SEHNR and CDR2 FQNEAQ (reference sequence). V shed 7 bases and J shed 4 bases, with 20 bases lying between them.

The chain combines TRBV5-1 with TRBJ1-4, with 7 positions matching TRBD1. The CDR3 is 15 residues long. Germline loops: CDR1 SGHRS, CDR2 YFSETQ. V shed 4 bases and J 3 bases; nucleotides not matched to a gene: 6. This CDR3 reads CASSANRGPNEKLFF. CDR3 DNA sequence: TGCGCCAGCAGCGCCAACAGGGGTCCTAATGAAAAACTGTTTTTT. The full variable domain, with the rest looked up from reference TRBV5-1 and TRBJ1-4, is KAGVTQTPRYLIKTRGQQVTLSCSPISGHRSVSWYQQTPGQGLQFLFEYFSETQRNKGNFPGRFSGRQFSNSRSEMNVSTLELGDSALYLCASSANRGPNEKLFFGSGTQLSVL.

The rearrangement joins TRBV5-6 to TRBJ2-7; D is ambiguous. Trimming left V 3 bases short and J 0 bases short, with 13 bases between. CDR3 size: 15 residues. Looked up from germline, CDR1 is SGHDT and CDR2 is YYEEEE. CDR3 residues: CASSYHPGSSYEQYF. The CDR3 nucleotides are TGTGCCAGCAGCTACCACCCAGGTAGCTCCTACGAGCAGTACTTC.

The rearrangement joins TRBV6-5 to TRBJ2-7; possibly TRBD2 for D (6 bases). The length of the CDR3 is 13 residues. Germline V gene data show CDR1 as MNHEY and CDR2 as SVGAGI. Trimming stripped 2 bases from V and 7 bases from J, with 12 bases between. The CDR3 spells CASSYASAGEQYF. The CDR3 region has the DNA TGTGCCAGCAGTTACGCGTCCGCGGGAGAGCAGTACTTC.

J is TRBJ1-2 and V is TRBV7-9; D remains unclear. The germline gives CDR1 SEHNR, CDR2 FQNEAQ (reference sequence). CDR3 length: 14 amino acids. The V end lost 4 bases, the J end lost 4 bases, and 13 bases lay between the germline ends. CDR3 loop: CASSSVRVPYGYTF. CDR3 in DNA: TGTGCCAGCAGCTCAGTGCGGGTTCCCTATGGCTACACCTTC. Complete variable domain (other parts from reference TRBV7-9 and TRBJ1-2): DTGVSQNPRHKITKRGQNVTFRCDPISEHNRLYWYRQTLGQGPEFLTYFQNEAQLEKSRLLSDRFSAERPKGSFSTLEIQRTEQGDSAMYLCASSSVRVPYGYTFGSGTRLTVV.

Only a few counts were recorded for this clone. At one boundary the junction diverges from the germline segment, which might be a read error. The J gene is TRBJ1-1, the V gene TRBV5-5; weak D call: TRBD1 (6 bases). This CDR3 spans 12 amino acids. CDR1 is SGHKS and CDR2 is YYEKEE in the germline V gene (reference sequence). CDR3 amino acids: CASSLWDTEAFF. The CDR3 DNA follows: TGTGCCAGCAGCTTGTGGGACACCGAAGCTTTCTTT.

This chain links TRBV18 with TRBJ2-5, with TRBD2 matching over 9 bases. Germline loops: CDR1 KGHSH, CDR2 LQKENI. V dropped 0 bases and J dropped 3; count of bases not matched to a gene: 8. The CDR3 covers 17 residues. CDR3: CASSPPIGGGAKETQYF. Written as DNA, the CDR3 is TGTGCCAGCTCACCACCAATCGGCGGGGGGGCCAAAGAGACCCAGTACTTC.

This clone is a singleton in its sample. The CDR3: CASSQDFQNRYF. Here the CDR3 DNA reads TGCGCCAGCAGCCAAGATTTTCAGAATCGGTACTTC. The chain carries TRBV4-1 and TRBJ2-7; D remains ambiguous. The CDR3 extends over 12 amino acids. CDR1 and CDR2 from the germline V gene are MGHRA and YSYEKL. The germline V and J ends were trimmed by 0 bases and 12 bases, with 12 bases remaining between them.

V and J are TRBV27 and TRBJ2-5; possibly TRBD2 for D (6 bases). Germline lookup yields CDR1 MNHEY and CDR2 SMNVEV (reference sequence). Trimming shortened V by 11 bases and J by 5 bases, and 18 bases separated the two germline ends. This CDR3 is 13 amino acids long. The CDR3 DNA reads TGTGCCTCAAGGGAACTAGCTGGGGAGACCCAGTACTTC. Encoded protein: CASRELAGETQYF.

V is TRBV27 and J is TRBJ2-7; 8 nucleotides agree with TRBD1. J lost 0 bases, V lost 4 bases, and 5 bases had no gene match. CDR3 length: 15 amino acids. CDR1 is MNHEY, CDR2 SMNVEV, per germline (reference sequence). In nucleotides, the CDR3 is TGTGCCAGCAGTTCAGCCGGGACAGGCTCCTACGAGCAGTACTTC. Its protein is CASSSAGTGSYEQYF.

The sample holds one count of this clone. This rearrangement joins TRBV4-3 to TRBJ1-1; D gene unclear. Per germline, CDR1 LGHNA and CDR2 YSLEER. V lost 0 bases, J lost 5 bases, and 19 bases lay in between. The CDR3 totals 17 residues. This CDR3 is CASSQDRYGRRNTEAFF. The CDR3 DNA sequence: TGCGCCAGCAGCCAAGATAGGTACGGTAGGCGGAATACTGAAGCTTTCTTT.

Worth noting for this clone: Compared with germline, one end of the junction differs, possibly owing to a read error. This chain connects TRBV9 to TRBJ1-2; 8 positions agree with TRBD1. The CDR3 totals 15 residues. Germline V gives CDR1 SGDLS, CDR2 YYNGEE. CDR3 residues: CASNVDRTGHYGYTF. The CDR3 bases are TGTGCCAGCAACGTAGATAGGACAGGGCACTATGGCTACACCTTC.